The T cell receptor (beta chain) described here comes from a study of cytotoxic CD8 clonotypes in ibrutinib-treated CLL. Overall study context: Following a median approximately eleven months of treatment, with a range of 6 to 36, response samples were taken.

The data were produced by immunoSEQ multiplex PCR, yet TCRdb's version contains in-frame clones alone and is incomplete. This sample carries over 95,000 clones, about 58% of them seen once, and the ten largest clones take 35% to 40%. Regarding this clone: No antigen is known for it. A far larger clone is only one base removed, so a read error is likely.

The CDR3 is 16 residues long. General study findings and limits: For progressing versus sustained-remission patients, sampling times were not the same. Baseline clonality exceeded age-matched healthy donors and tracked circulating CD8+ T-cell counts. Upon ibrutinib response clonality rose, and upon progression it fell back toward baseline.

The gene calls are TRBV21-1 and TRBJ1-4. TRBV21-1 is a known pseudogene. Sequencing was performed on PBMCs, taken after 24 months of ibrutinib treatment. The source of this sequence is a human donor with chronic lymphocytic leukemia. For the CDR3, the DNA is TGTGCCAGCAGCAGGGCAGGCGGTGGGGAAGATGAAAAACTGTTTTTT. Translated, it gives CASSRAGGGEDEKLFF.